This TCR beta chain was recovered during a study of blood T cell repertoires in COVID-19. Overall study: Collection of acute and convalescent COVID-19 samples took place in the United States, Italy and Spain.

CDR1 is SGHTA, CDR2 FQGNSA, per germline. This CDR3 comprises 11 residues. Deletions cut 6 bases from V and 5 bases from J, with 5 bases between. In the original processing: Quantification of nucleated cells was approximated via reference gene primer amplification. Only in-frame clones appear in the TCRdb table, and some are missing; sequencing was by immunoSEQ multiplex PCR. For V, J and clone size, that table is used; D and trimming come from the DNA. Of 55,000 to 70,000 clones in the sample, around three quarters were seen once. This chain joins TRBV7-2 and TRBJ2-1; no clear D. The specimen was peripheral blood. The clonotype was recovered from a human donor in a cohort sampled during active COVID-19. CDR3 bases: TGTGCCAGCAGTAGAAACAATGAGCAGTTCTTC. Protein product: CASSRNNEQFF.